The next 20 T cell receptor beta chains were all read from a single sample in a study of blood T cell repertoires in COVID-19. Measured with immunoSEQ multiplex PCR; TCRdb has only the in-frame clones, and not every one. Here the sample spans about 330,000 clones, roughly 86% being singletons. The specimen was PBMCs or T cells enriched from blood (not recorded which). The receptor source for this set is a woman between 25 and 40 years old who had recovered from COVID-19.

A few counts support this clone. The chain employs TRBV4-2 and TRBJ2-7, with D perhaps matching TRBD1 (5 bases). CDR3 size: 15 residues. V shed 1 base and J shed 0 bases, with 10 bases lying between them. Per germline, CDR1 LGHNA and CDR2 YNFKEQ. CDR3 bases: TGTGCCAGCAGCCAAGGGCAGGGAAGCTCCTACGAGCAGTACTTC. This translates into CASSQGQGSSYEQYF.

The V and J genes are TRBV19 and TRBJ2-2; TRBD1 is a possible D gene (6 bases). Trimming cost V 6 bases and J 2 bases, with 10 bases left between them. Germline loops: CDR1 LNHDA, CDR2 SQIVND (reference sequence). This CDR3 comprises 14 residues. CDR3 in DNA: TGTGCCAGTAGGATACAGGGAAACACCGGGGAGCTGTTTTTT. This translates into CASRIQGNTGELFF.

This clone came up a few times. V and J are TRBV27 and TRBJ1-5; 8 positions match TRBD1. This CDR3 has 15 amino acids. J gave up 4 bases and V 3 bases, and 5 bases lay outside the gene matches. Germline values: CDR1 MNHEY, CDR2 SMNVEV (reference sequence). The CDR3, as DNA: TGTGCCAGCAGTTTGATGACAGGGGTGAATCAGCCCCAGCATTTT. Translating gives CASSLMTGVNQPQHF.

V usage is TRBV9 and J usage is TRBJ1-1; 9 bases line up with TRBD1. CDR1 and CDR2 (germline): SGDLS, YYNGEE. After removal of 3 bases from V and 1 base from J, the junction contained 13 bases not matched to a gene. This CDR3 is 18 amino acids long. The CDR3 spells CASSAGRGTGRGNTEAFF. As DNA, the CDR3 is TGTGCCAGCAGCGCTGGACGCGGGACAGGGAGGGGGAACACTGAAGCTTTCTTT.

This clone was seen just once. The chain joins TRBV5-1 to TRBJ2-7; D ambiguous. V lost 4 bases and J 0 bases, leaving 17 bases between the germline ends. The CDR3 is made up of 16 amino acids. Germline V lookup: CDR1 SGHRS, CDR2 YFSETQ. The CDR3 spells CASSPPGLISSYEQYF. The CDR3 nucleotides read TGCGCCAGCAGCCCCCCGGGTCTAATAAGCTCCTACGAGCAGTACTTC. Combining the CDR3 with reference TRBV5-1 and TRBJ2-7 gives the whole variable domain KAGVTQTPRYLIKTRGQQVTLSCSPISGHRSVSWYQQTPGQGLQFLFEYFSETQRNKGNFPGRFSGRQFSNSRSEMNVSTLELGDSALYLCASSPPGLISSYEQYFGPGTRLTVT.

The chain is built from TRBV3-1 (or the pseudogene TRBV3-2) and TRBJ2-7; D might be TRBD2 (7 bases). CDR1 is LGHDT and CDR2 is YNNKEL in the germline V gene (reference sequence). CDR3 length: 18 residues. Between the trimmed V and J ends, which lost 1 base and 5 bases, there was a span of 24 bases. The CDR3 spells CASSQVWIGGGRWNEQYF. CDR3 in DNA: TGTGCCAGCAGCCAAGTCTGGATAGGCGGGGGCCGGTGGAACGAGCAGTACTTC.

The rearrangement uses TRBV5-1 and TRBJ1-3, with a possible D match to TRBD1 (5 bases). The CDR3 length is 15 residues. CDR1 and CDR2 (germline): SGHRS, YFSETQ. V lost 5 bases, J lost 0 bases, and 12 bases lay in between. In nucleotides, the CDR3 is TGCGCCAGCAGGGGGGGTTCCGACTCTGGAAACACCATATATTTT. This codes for CASRGGSDSGNTIYF. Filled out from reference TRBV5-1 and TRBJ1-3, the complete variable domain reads KAGVTQTPRYLIKTRGQQVTLSCSPISGHRSVSWYQQTPGQGLQFLFEYFSETQRNKGNFPGRFSGRQFSNSRSEMNVSTLELGDSALYLCASRGGSDSGNTIYFGEGSWLTVV.

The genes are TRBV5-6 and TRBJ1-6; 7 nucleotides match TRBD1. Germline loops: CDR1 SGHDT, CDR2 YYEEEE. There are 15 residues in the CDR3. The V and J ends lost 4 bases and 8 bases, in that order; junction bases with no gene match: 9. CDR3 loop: CASSIDGTAYSPLHF. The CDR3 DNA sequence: TGTGCCAGCAGCATCGACGGGACAGCCTATTCACCCCTCCACTTT.

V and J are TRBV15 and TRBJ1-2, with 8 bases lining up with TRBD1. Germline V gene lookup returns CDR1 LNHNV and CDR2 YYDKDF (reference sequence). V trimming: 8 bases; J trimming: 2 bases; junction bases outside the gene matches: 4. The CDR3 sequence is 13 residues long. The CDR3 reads CATAGQGNYGYTF. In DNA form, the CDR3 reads TGTGCCACCGCCGGACAGGGAAACTATGGCTACACCTTC.

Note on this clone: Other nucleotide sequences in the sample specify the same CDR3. This CDR3 reads CASSLGGGYNQPQHF. CDR3 nucleotides: TGTGCCAGCAGCTTAGGTGGGGGCTACAATCAGCCCCAGCATTTT. The chain couples TRBV7-2 to TRBJ1-5; maybe TRBD1 (6 bases). The V gene lost 1 base and the J gene lost 3 bases, with 10 bases spanning the gap. The CDR3 spans 15 residues. Germline V gene lookup returns CDR1 SGHTA and CDR2 FQGNSA.

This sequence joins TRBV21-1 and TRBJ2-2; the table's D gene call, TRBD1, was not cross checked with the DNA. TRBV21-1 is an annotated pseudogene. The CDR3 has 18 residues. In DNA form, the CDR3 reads TGTGCCAGCAGCAAAAGACGGGCTCAGGGGGCGCGAACCGGGGAGCTGTTTTTT. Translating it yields CASSKRRAQGARTGELFF.

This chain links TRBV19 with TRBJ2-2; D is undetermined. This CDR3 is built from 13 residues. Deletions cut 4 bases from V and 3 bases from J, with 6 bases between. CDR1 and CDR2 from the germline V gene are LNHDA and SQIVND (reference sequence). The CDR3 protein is CASSNFYTGELFF. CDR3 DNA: TGTGCCAGTAGTAACTTCTACACCGGGGAGCTGTTTTTT.

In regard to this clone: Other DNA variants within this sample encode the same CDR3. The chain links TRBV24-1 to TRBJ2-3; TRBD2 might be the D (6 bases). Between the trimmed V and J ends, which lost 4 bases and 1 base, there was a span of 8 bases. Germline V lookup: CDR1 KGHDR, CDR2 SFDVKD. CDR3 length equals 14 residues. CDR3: CATSETGGTDTQYF. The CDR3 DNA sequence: TGTGCCACCAGTGAAACGGGGGGCACAGATACGCAGTATTTT.

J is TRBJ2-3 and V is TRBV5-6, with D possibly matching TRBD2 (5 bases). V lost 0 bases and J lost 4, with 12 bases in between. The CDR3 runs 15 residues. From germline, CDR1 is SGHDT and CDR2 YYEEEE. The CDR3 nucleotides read TGTGCCAGCAGCTTGGTGACACCGAGGGCAGATACGCAGTATTTT. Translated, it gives CASSLVTPRADTQYF. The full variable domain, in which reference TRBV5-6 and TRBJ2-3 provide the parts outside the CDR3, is DAGVTQSPTHLIKTRGQQVTLRCSPKSGHDTVSWYQQALGQGPQFIFQYYEEEERQRGNFPDRFSGHQFPNYSSELNVNALLLGDSALYLCASSLVTPRADTQYFGPGTRLTVL.

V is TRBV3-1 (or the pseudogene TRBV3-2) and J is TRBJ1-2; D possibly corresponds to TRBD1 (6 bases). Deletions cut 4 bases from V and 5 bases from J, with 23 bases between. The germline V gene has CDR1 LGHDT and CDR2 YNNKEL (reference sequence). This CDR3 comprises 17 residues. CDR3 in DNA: TGTGCCAGCAGCCCGTTCTCTCCCAGGGGCGGGGGATATGGCTACACCTTC. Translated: CASSPFSPRGGGYGYTF.

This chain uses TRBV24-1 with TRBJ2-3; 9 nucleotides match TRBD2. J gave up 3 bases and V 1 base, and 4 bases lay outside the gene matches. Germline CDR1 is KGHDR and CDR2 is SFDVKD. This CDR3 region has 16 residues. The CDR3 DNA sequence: TGTGCCACCAGTGATTTATCTAGCGGGGAGACAGATACGCAGTATTTT. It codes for CATSDLSSGETDTQYF.

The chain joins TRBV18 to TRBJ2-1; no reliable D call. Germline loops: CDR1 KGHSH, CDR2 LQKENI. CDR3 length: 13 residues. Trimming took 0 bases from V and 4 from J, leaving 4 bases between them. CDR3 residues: CASSPPLYNEQFF. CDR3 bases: TGTGCCAGCTCACCACCTTTATACAATGAGCAGTTCTTC.

CDR3 residues: CASSLLGASATEAFF. The DNA of the CDR3 is TGCGCCAGCAGCTTGCTAGGGGCCTCCGCCACTGAAGCTTTCTTT. V and J are TRBV5-1 and TRBJ1-1, with TRBD1 as a possible D gene (5 bases). CDR1 and CDR2 (germline): SGHRS, YFSETQ. V gave up 1 base and J gave up 4 bases, with 14 bases separating them. The CDR3 runs to 15 residues.

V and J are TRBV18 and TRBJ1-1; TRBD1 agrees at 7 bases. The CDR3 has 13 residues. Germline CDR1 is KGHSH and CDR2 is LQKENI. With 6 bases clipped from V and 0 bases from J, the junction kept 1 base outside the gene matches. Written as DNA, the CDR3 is TGTGCCAGCTCCGGACAGGTGAACACTGAAGCTTTCTTT. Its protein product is CASSGQVNTEAFF.

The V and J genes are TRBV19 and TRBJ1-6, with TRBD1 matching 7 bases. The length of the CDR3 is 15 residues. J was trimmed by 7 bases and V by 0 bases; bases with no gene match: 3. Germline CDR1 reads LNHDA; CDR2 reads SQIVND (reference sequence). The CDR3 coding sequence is TGTGCCAGTAGTATAGAACACAGGGGAAATTCACCCCTCCACTTT. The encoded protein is CASSIEHRGNSPLHF. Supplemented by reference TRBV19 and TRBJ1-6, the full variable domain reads DGGITQSPKYLFRKEGQNVTLSCEQNLNHDAMYWYRQDPGQGLRLIYYSQIVNDFQKGDIAEGYSVSREKKESFPLTVTSAQKNPTAFYLCASSIEHRGNSPLHFGNGTRLTVT.